The clone carrying this T cell receptor beta chain was found many times. Primers used in a second PCR of about 7 to 12 cycles were a sample-barcoded 5' primer and a J-beta primer mix. TCRdb re-called the 5' RACE reads with MiXCR, one entry per CDR3 protein. The profile shows some 640,000 distinct CDR3 sequences, approximately 30% of them singletons. The record originates from a study of blood T cells in healthy people across ages. This CDR3 is built from 14 residues. Looked up from germline, CDR1 is SGHRS and CDR2 is YFSETQ. V lost 0 bases and J 3 bases, leaving 10 bases between the germline ends. The sequence derives from a woman older than 75 in good health. Sequenced sample: blood. The V call is TRBV5-1, the J call TRBJ2-7; no firm D call. The CDR3 region is CASSLEIVYYEQYF. CDR3 sequence (DNA): TGCGCCAGCAGCTTGGAAATAGTTTACTACGAGCAGTACTTC. Complete variable domain (other parts from reference TRBV5-1 and TRBJ2-7): KAGVTQTPRYLIKTRGQQVTLSCSPISGHRSVSWYQQTPGQGLQFLFEYFSETQRNKGNFPGRFSGRQFSNSRSEMNVSTLELGDSALYLCASSLEIVYYEQYFGPGTRLTVT.